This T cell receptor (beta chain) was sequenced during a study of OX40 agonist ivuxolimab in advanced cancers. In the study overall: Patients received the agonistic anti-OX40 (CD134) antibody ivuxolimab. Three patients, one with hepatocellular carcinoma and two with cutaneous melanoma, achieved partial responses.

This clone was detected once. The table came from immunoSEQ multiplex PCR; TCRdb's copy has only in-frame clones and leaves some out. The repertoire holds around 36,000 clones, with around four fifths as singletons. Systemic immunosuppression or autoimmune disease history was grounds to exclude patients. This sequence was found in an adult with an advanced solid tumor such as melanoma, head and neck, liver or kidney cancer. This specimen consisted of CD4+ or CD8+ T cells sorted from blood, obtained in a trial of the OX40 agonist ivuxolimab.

The CDR3 region is CASSPPGQGINFSTDTQYF. In DNA form, the CDR3 reads TGTGCCAGCAGCCCGCCGGGACAGGGGATAAACTTTAGCACAGATACGCAGTATTTT. The chain joins TRBV28 to TRBJ2-3, with 10 bases lining up with TRBD1. The junction had 15 bases not matched to a gene; V was cut back by 6 bases and J by 0 bases. There are 19 residues in the CDR3. From germline, CDR1 is MDHEN and CDR2 SYDVKM.